This T cell receptor (beta chain) was found in a study of CD8 T cells in ankylosing spondylitis. Notes on the study in general: Disease-associated clones were reportedly significantly overrepresented in matched ankylosing spondylitis synovial fluid. Characteristic of ankylosing spondylitis blood, it appeared, was a TCR beta motif comprising fewer than 10 highly homologous variants.

Ten or more counts support this clonotype. The antigen remains unidentified. Making use of molecular barcodes, quantitative 5'-RACE generated TCR beta libraries. One entry per CDR3 protein results from TCRdb running MiXCR on the 5' RACE reads. This table has about 800,000 distinct CDR3 sequences, 10% to 15% appearing once. This clonotype was sampled from a male donor with ankylosing spondylitis. Sequenced material: blood, either unsorted or a sorted T cell fraction (not recorded which).

This chain's CDR3 is CASSQDGGREQYF. DNA of the CDR3: TGCGCCAGCAGCCAAGATGGAGGACGCGAGCAGTACTTC. The chain employs TRBV4-3 and TRBJ2-7; weak D call: TRBD2 (5 bases). The CDR3 sequence is 13 residues long. Trimming cost V 0 bases and J 6 bases, with 9 bases left between them. Germline CDR1 reads LGHNA; CDR2 reads YSLEER.